The source of this TCR beta chain is a study of cytomegalovirus exposure and HLA in healthy donors. Broader study findings: Accurate prediction of most subjects' HLA-A and HLA-B alleles from TCR beta sequences was reported. In an earlier analysis, most TCR beta V segments were productive about 90% or about 30% of the time. According to a later analysis, most TCR beta chains associated with CMV appeared HLA-restricted.

Notes on this clone: The antigen is undetermined.

It was healthy bone marrow donors who served as donors. The PCR was carried out with 60 Vbeta primers and 13 Jbeta primers. Here immunoSEQ multiplex PCR was the method, and the copy in TCRdb shows in-frame clones only, minus some. This sample has about 100,000 clones, with more than 70% found just once. J gave up 3 bases and V 4 bases, and 9 bases lay outside the gene matches. The germline gives CDR1 MGHRA, CDR2 YSYEKL. The length of the CDR3 is 17 residues. The receptor was derived from a man younger than 40 in good health and CMV-seronegative. Sequenced input: PBMCs. The gene calls are TRBV4-1 and TRBJ2-1, with 10 bases fitting TRBD2. The CDR3 DNA is TGCGCCAGCAGCCCCCGACCTCTAGCGGGAGACTACAATGAGCAGTTCTTC. It yields the protein CASSPRPLAGDYNEQFF.